What follows are 10 T cell receptor beta chains derived from one specimen sequenced in a study of blood T cell repertoires in COVID-19. Sequencing used immunoSEQ multiplex PCR; TCRdb keeps in-frame clones, though not all of them. The repertoire holds 350,000 to 500,000 clones, over 75% seen once, with approximately 1.3% in the top ten. Sequenced sample: PBMCs or T cells enriched from blood (not recorded which). These TCRs come from a woman younger than 30 who had been exposed to COVID-19.

The V and J genes are TRBV27 and TRBJ1-2; TRBD1 agrees at 9 bases. The CDR3 spans 14 residues. Germline V gene data show CDR1 as MNHEY and CDR2 as SMNVEV (reference sequence). The junction had 6 bases not matched to a gene; V was cut back by 6 bases and J by 4 bases. The CDR3, as DNA: TGTGCCAGCAGGGGACAGGGTATCAGCTATGGCTACACCTTC. This translates into CASRGQGISYGYTF.

This clone was detected only once. Other nucleotide sequences from this sample produce the same CDR3. The genes are TRBV7-2 and TRBJ1-1, with D possibly TRBD1 on 5 matching bases. CDR3 length: 14 residues. With 1 base removed from V and 1 base from J, the gap between germline ends came to 7 bases. The germline V gene has CDR1 SGHTA and CDR2 FQGNSA. The CDR3 DNA sequence: TGTGCCAGCAGCTTAGGCGGGGGGAACACTGAAGCTTTCTTT. Its protein is CASSLGGGNTEAFF.

About this clone: Additional DNA sequences in this sample encode the identical CDR3. The chain joins TRBV6-5 to TRBJ2-7; TRBD1 aligns across 8 bases. Trimming took 8 bases from V and 2 from J; bases not matched to a gene: 5. There are 13 residues in the CDR3. Looked up from germline, CDR1 is MNHEY and CDR2 is SVGAGI. The CDR3 DNA sequence: TGTGCCAGCCGAGACAGGGGACCCTACGAGCAGTACTTC. This encodes CASRDRGPYEQYF.

This chain links TRBV7-2 with TRBJ2-7; the D gene is possibly TRBD1 (6 bases). CDR1 is SGHTA and CDR2 is FQGNSA in the germline V gene. This CDR3 contains 16 residues. Between the trimmed V and J ends, which lost 3 bases and 1 base, there was a span of 16 bases. As DNA, the CDR3 is TGTGCCAGCAGCTTGTACTGGGACACAAGATCCTACGAGCAGTACTTC. Its protein product is CASSLYWDTRSYEQYF.

This chain connects TRBV21-1 to TRBJ1-1; the table's D call of TRBD1 was not tested on the DNA. TRBV21-1 is classified as a pseudogene. The CDR3 extends over 14 amino acids. CDR3 loop: CASSKGQVALEAFF. CDR3 nucleotides: TGTGCCAGCAGCAAAGGACAGGTCGCCCTTGAAGCTTTCTTT.

This clone occurred once. This chain uses TRBV2 with TRBJ1-5, with a tentative D call TRBD1 (6 bases). The germline V and J ends were trimmed by 0 bases and 3 bases, with 15 bases remaining between them. Per the germline V gene, CDR1 is SNHLY and CDR2 is FYNNEI. The CDR3 length is 17 residues. CDR3: CASSEAEDSSFNQPQHF. The CDR3 DNA is TGTGCCAGCAGTGAAGCCGAGGACAGTAGTTTCAATCAGCCCCAGCATTTT.

V usage is TRBV21-1 and J usage is TRBJ2-3; TRBD2, as called in the table, went unchecked against the DNA. TRBV21-1 is termed a pseudogene. The CDR3 loop spans 14 amino acids. Written as DNA, the CDR3 is TGTGCCAGCAGCCAAAACGCCAGCGGGGATACGCAGTATTTT. It translates to CASSQNASGDTQYF.

This clone was recorded a few times. The chain couples TRBV6-2 or TRBV6-3 to TRBJ2-3, with 13 bases identical to TRBD2. The CDR3 contains 20 residues. Germline V gene lookup returns CDR1 MNHEY and CDR2 SVGEGT. The V gene end was trimmed by 6 bases and the J gene end by 4 bases; junction bases not matched to a gene: 19. Written as DNA, the CDR3 is TGTGCCAGCAGCCGAACCCCCGGACTAGCGGGGGCGCCAGGGTCAGATACGCAGTATTTT. Amino acid sequence: CASSRTPGLAGAPGSDTQYF.

The rearrangement links TRBV11-2 to TRBJ2-5; possible D gene TRBD1, 6 bases. This CDR3 is built from 15 residues. Germline loops: CDR1 SGHAT, CDR2 FQNNGV. V lost 2 bases and J lost 4, with 14 bases in between. The CDR3 region is CASSLSRVGAETQYF. The CDR3 DNA reads TGTGCCAGCAGCTTATCCAGGGTGGGGGCAGAGACCCAGTACTTC.

The V call is TRBV7-6, the J call TRBJ2-1; D is unresolved. CDR3 length: 12 amino acids. Between the trimmed V and J ends, which lost 1 base and 9 bases, there was a span of 7 bases. Germline CDR1 and CDR2: SGHVS and FNYEAQ. This chain's CDR3 is CASSLVPLEQFF. The CDR3 bases are TGTGCCAGCAGCTTAGTTCCTCTTGAGCAGTTCTTC.